This T cell receptor (beta chain) was sequenced for a study of T cells expressing NK-cell markers. Study-wide context: In sorted CD3+CD56+NKG2C+, CD3+CD56+NKG2C- and CD3+CD56-NKG2C+ T cells, TCR beta repertoires were obtained. HCMV seropositivity marked most of the eight sequenced donors; one was seronegative.

Germline lookup yields CDR1 SGHAT and CDR2 FQDESV (reference sequence). The CDR3 contains 19 residues. Study-level findings and limits: What remained unclear was the HCMV specificity of expanded NKG2C+ T cell clones.

With respect to this clonotype: As yet, its antigen is unknown.

5'RACE template switching with UMIs generated TCR beta cDNA. One entry per CDR3 protein, without DNA, is what TCRdb gives after re-calling the 5' RACE reads. Listed are 400,000 to 550,000 distinct CDR3 sequences; roughly 7.2% falls within the top ten. This clonotype was obtained from a woman between 18 and 69 years old in good health. The sequenced sample was blood T cells: a sorted CD56 or NKG2C T cell subset, CD4+ or CD8+ T cells, or bulk PBMC T cells (not recorded which). The chain is built from TRBV11-1 and TRBJ2-3; TCRdb outputs TRBD1, but without DNA this stays unchecked. This CDR3 reads CASSFWIGTGSAPVDTQYF.